This T cell receptor beta chain was captured in a study of blood T cell repertoires in COVID-19 (dated by TCRdb to the early 2020s). Regarding the study in general: Collaborator samples came from the United States, Italy and Spain and covered acute and convalescent phases of COVID-19. The material from the prospective study consisted of cDNA or gDNA derived from T cells, B-cell-depleted T cells, or PBMCs. The dataset comprised deeply sampled blood TCRbeta repertoires from subjects exposed to, actively infected with, or recovered from COVID-19. The repertoires were released in a freely available public database intended as a resource for research on the immune response to SARS-CoV-2. The samples were drawn from two sources: the first 160 participants of the ongoing ImmuneRACE study, and 1,000 to 1,500 subjects contributed by 6 global collaborators. A de-identified subject ID, COVID-19 status, age in years and sex were almost always included in the sample metadata. Where HLA class I and class II types were available, the types were taken from metadata supplied by the sample provider, not from assay-based typing. The paper's findings and limits, for the study overall: How much clinical and demographic metadata was included differed by source and by participant, and the metadata was provided uncurated.

Collaborating institutions collected whole blood in K2EDTA tubes following their own protocols. Collaborator samples were shipped for TCRbeta analysis as frozen whole blood, isolated PBMCs, or DNA extracted from either sample type. TCRbeta CDR3 regions were amplified from genomic DNA using the immunoSEQ Assay, a bias-controlled multiplex PCR. The original pipeline was this. Nucleated cell counts per sample were estimated from amplification of reference gene primers within the assay. To quantify the absolute abundance of each unique TCRbeta CDR3 rearrangement, sequence reads were collapsed and filtered. For each sample, productive Simpson clonality was calculated by taking the square root of Simpson's diversity index across productive rearrangements. TCRdb stores this immuneACCESS table with in-frame sequences only. Part of the clones is absent; in the studies checked, under half of the shortfall reflects unresolved V genes, and no reason is known for the rest. The V and J calls and clone size are taken from that table; D and trimming were inferred from the DNA. A total of tens of thousands of clones appear in this sample, roughly 80% of them only once. Roughly 4.8% of the sample comes from the top ten.

Notes on this clone: Its binding antigen is unknown. No much larger clone exists at a distance of one base, and base qualities are not known.

Ends trimmed: V by 1 base, J by 4 bases; bases unmatched to a gene: 4. The CDR3 has 15 amino acids, counting the end cysteine and phenylalanine. The DNA shown is the 45-base CDR3, in frame from base 1. CDR1 and CDR2 were assigned from the germline V gene (reference sequence) as LNHDA and SQIVND. This receptor was taken from a woman of 80 years or more with active or convalescent COVID-19. The chain is assembled from TRBV19 and TRBJ1-3, and TRBD1 matches 7 of the central bases. Specimen: peripheral blood. CDR3 sequence: CASSIGQGVGNTIYF. The sequenced DNA is TGTGCCAGTAGTATAGGTCAGGGGGTCGGAAACACCATATATTTT.